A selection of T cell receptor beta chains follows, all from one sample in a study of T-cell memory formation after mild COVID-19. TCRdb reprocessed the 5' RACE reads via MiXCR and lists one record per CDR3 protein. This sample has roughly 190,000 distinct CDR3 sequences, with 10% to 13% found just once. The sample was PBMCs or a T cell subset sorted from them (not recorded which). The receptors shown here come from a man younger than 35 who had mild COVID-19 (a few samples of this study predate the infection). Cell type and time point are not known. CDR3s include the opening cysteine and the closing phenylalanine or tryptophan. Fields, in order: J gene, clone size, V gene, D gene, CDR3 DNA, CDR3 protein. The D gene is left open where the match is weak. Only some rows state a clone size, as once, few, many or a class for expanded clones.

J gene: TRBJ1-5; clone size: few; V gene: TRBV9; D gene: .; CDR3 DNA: TGTGCCAGCAGCGTAGCTTCCGGGGGGCCCCAGCATTTT; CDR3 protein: CASSVASGGPQHF
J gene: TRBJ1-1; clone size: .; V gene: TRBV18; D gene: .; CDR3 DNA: TGTGCCAGCTCACCACAGTCGGGGCCCACTGAAGCTTTCTTT; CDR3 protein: CASSPQSGPTEAFF
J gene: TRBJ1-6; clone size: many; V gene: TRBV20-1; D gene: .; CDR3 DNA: TGCAGTGCGGGGAGGGACTCCACACCCCTCCACTTT; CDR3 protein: CSAGRDSTPLHF
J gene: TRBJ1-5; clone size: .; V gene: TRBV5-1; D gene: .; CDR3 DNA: TGCGCCAGCAGCTTGGACCTTGGCAATCAGCCCCAGCATTTT; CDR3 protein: CASSLDLGNQPQHF
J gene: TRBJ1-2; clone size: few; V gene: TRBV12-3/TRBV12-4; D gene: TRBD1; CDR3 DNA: TGTGCCAGCAGTTTCCGGACAGGGGGGTATACCTTC; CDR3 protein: CASSFRTGGYTF
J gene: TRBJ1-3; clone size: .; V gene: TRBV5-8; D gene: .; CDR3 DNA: TGTGCCAGCAGCCTCACTCTTACAGGGATGGCTGGAAACACCATATATTTT; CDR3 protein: CASSLTLTGMAGNTIYF
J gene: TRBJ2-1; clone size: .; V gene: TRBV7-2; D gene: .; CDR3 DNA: TGTGCCAGCAGTAACGGCAGAGACAATGAGCAGTTCTTC; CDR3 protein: CASSNGRDNEQFF
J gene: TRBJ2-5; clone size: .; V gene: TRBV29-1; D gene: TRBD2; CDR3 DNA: TGCAGCGTTGGGGGACTAGCGGGATTCCAAGAGACCCAGTACTTC; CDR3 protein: CSVGGLAGFQETQYF
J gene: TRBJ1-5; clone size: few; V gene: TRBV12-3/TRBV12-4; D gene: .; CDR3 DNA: TGTGCCAGCAGTGCTACAGGGCCTAGCAATCAGCCCCAGCATTTT; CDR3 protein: CASSATGPSNQPQHF
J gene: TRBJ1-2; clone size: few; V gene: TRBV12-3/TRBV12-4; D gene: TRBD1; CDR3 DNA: TGTGCCAGCAGCCTAGGACAGGGACACTATGGCTACACCTTC; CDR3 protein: CASSLGQGHYGYTF
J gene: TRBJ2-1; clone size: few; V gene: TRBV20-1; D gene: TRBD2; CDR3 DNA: TGCAGTGCCTACGGGACTAGCGGGGGGCCCGGCCTCGATGAGCAGTTCTTC; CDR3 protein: CSAYGTSGGPGLDEQFF
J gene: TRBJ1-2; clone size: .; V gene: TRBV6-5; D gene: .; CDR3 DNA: TGTGCCAGCAGTTATAACGCTCAAGCTAACTATGGCTACACCTTC; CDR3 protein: CASSYNAQANYGYTF
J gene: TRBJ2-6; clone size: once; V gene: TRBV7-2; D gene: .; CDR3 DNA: TGTGCCAGCAGCGGGGTGAACTCTGGGGCCAACGTCCTGACTTTC; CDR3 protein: CASSGVNSGANVLTF
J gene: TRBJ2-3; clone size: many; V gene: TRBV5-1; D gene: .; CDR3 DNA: TGCGCCAGCAGCTCGCCCGAGCGAGACACTAGCACAGATACGCAGTATTTT; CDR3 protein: CASSSPERDTSTDTQYF
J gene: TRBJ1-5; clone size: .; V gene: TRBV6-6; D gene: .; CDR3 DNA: TGTGCCAGCAGTCAAAGAGGGGTGCAGCCCCAGCATTTT; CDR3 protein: CASSQRGVQPQHF
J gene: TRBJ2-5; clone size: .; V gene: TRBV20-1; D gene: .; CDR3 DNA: TGCAGTGCTAGACCCCTGGGACCCTCGGCCCAGTACTTC; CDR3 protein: CSARPLGPSAQYF
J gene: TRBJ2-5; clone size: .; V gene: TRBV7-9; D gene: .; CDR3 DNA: TGTGCCAGCAGCTGGTCCTCAGGGGCGGAGACCCAGTACTTC; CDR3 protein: CASSWSSGAETQYF
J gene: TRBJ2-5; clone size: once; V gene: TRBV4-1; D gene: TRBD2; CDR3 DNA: TGCGCCAGCAGCCAAGTGCCTAGCGGGGGACACCTCTCTGAGACCCAGTACTTC; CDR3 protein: CASSQVPSGGHLSETQYF
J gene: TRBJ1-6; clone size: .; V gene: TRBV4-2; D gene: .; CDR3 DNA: TGTGCCAGCAGCTCAGGCGGGGCGCGTTATAATTCACCCCTCCACTTT; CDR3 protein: CASSSGGARYNSPLHF
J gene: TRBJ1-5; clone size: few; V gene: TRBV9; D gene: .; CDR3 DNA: TGTGCCAGCAGCGTAGGACCGACGACCGGGCAGCCCCAGCATTTT; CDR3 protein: CASSVGPTTGQPQHF
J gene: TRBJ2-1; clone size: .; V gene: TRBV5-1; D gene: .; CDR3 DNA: TGCGCCAGCGGGGGCGGGTCCTCCTACCATGAGCAGTTCTTC; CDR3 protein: CASGGGSSYHEQFF
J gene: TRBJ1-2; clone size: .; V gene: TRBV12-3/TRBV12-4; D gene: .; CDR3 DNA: TGTGCCAGCTCCCAAGTCTATGGCTACACCTTC; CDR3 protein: CASSQVYGYTF
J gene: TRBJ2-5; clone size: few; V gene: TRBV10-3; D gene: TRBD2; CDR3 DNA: TGTGCCATCAATAAGGAGGGAGGGGAGACCCAGTACTTC; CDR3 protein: CAINKEGGETQYF
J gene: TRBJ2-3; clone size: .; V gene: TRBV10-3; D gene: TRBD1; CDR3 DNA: TGTGCCATCAGTGAGACAGGGGAAGGAAGGCAGTATTTT; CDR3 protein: CAISETGEGRQYF
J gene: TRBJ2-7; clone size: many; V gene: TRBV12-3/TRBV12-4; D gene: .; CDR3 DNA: TGTGCCAGCAGTTACGGAGGGATCTTCTACGAGCAGTACTTC; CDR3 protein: CASSYGGIFYEQYF
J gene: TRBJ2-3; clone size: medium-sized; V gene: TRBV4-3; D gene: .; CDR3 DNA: TGCGCCAGCAGCCAAGATTGGGACGGCGGAGGCACAGATACGCAGTATTTT; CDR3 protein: CASSQDWDGGGTDTQYF
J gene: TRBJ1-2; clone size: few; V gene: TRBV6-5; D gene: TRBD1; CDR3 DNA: TGTGCCAGCAGTTACATCGACAGGGGCGCTGGCTACACCTTC; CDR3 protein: CASSYIDRGAGYTF
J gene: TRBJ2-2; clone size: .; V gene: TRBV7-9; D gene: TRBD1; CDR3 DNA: TGTGCCAGCAGCACCACAGGGGAGTCCGGGGAGCTGTTTTTT; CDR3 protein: CASSTTGESGELFF
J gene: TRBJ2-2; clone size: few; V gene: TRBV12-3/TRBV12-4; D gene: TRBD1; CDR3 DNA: TGTGCCAGCAGTTTGGAGGGACAGGGGACCGGGGAGCTGTTTTTT; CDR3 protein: CASSLEGQGTGELFF
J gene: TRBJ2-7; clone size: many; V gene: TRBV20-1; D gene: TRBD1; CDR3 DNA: TGCAGTGCTAACCGGGGACAGGGCTACGAGCAGTACTTC; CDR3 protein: CSANRGQGYEQYF
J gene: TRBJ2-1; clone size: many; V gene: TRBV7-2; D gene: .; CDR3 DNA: TGTGCCAGCAGTCGTTTCGGGGGCTCCTACAATGAGCAGTTCTTC; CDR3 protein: CASSRFGGSYNEQFF
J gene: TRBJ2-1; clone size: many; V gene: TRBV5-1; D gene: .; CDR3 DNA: TGCGCCAGCAGGTTCGGACAGAACAATGAGCAGTTCTTC; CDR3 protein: CASRFGQNNEQFF
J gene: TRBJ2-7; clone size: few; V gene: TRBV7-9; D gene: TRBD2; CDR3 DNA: TGTGCCAGCAGCCCAGGATTTAGCGGGGGTTCCTCCTACGAGCAGTACTTC; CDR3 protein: CASSPGFSGGSSYEQYF
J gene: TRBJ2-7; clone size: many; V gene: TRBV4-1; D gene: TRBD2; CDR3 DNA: TGCGCCAGCAGCCGCGACCGGACTAGCGGGGGGGTCGAGCAGTACTTC; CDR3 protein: CASSRDRTSGGVEQYF
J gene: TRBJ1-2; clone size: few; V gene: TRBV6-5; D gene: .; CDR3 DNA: TGTGCCAGCAGTTACTCAGCGGGGGACTATGGCTACACCTTC; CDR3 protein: CASSYSAGDYGYTF
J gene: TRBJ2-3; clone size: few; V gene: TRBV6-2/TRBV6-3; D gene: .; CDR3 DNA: TGTGCCAGCAATGGCGGGAGCACAGATACGCAGTATTTT; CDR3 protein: CASNGGSTDTQYF
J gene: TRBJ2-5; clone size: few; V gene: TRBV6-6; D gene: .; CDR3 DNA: TGTGCCAGCAGTTACTCGATCTTTAGGGCACAAGAGACCCAGTACTTC; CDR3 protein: CASSYSIFRAQETQYF
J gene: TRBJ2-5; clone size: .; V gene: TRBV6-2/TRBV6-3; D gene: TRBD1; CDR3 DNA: TGTGCCAGCAGTTCAAACCGGGACAGGAGGGAGACCCAGTACTTC; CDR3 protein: CASSSNRDRRETQYF
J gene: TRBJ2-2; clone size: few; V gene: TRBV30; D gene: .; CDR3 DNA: TGTGCCTGGACCCCGACCGGGAATCCCGGGGAGCTGTTTTTT; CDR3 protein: CAWTPTGNPGELFF
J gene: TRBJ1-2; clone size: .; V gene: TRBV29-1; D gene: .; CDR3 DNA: TGCAGCGTTGATGATGGCTACACCTTC; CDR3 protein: CSVDDGYTF
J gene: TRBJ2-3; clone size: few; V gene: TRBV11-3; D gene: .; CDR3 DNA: TGTGCCAGCAGCCAGGGGTCTTTCACAGATACGCAGTATTTT; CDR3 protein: CASSQGSFTDTQYF
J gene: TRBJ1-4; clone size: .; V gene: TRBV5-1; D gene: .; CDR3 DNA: TGCGCCAGCAGCTTGGCCCCGGTTGGGGTCGACTCAAAACTGTTTTTT; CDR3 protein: CASSLAPVGVDSKLFF
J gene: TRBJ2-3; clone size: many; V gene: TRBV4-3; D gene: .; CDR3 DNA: TGCGCCAGCAGCCAAGATGGAATAGAGGATACGCAGTATTTT; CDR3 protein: CASSQDGIEDTQYF
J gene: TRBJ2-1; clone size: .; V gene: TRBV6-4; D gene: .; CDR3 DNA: TGTGCCAGCAGCTGGAGGACGGGGCCCCGTAATGAGCAGTTCTTC; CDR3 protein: CASSWRTGPRNEQFF
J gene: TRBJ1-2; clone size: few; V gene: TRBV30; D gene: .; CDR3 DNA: TGTGCCTGGAGCGCCGGTGAGACAACGGGCTACACCTTC; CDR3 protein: CAWSAGETTGYTF